This T cell receptor (beta chain) was captured in a study of control samples from healthy donors and cancer patients. The sample holds one count of this clone. This table comes from immunoSEQ multiplex PCR, and its TCRdb copy is limited to in-frame clones, with some not included. The sample carries tens of thousands of clones, around 90% recorded once. V was pared by 0 bases and J by 0 bases, with 15 bases of the junction left unmatched. In germline, CDR1 is MGHRA, CDR2 YSYEKL. The CDR3 loop spans 21 amino acids. The TCR was taken from a woman aged 45-65 years with colorectal cancer. The sequenced sample was PBMCs. This chain joins TRBV4-1 and TRBJ2-4; 9 bases line up with TRBD2. The CDR3: CASSQDMRAGGRLSAKNIQYF. CDR3 nucleotides: TGCGCCAGCAGCCAAGATATGAGAGCGGGGGGCCGACTATCAGCCAAAAACATTCAGTACTTC.